Sequencing of this TCR beta chain was carried out in a study of shared clonotypes between healthy human individuals. Looking at the study overall: The plates for each donor numbered three CD4 naive, three CD4 memory, two CD8 naive and one CD8 memory. Study outcomes and limitations: Among non-shared clonotypes, generation probabilities were lower than among those shared by all four donors. Sharing across four donors was highest in naive CD4 (around 5%) and lowest in memory CD8 (0.4%).

This clone has just one count. Its antigen is as yet unknown. Using immunoSEQ multiplex PCR, the repertoire was profiled, and TCRdb retains in-frame clones only, with some absent. The sample contains some 2,500,000 clones, less than 95% of which appear only once. The V gene lost 2 bases and the J gene lost 1 base, with 17 bases spanning the gap. The CDR3 loop spans 16 amino acids. Germline CDR1 SQVTM, CDR2 ANQGSEA. The sample comprised naive CD4+ T cells from PBMCs. Indicated subset: CD45RA+ positively selected. The chain is built from TRBV29-1 and TRBJ1-1; D possibly corresponds to TRBD1 (6 bases). The receptor was derived from a man younger than 35 in good health. Some clones in this sample may be carry-over from other donors' samples. For the CDR3, the DNA is TGCAGCGTTGAACCACGGGGGGCCCGGGCGAACACTGAAGCTTTCTTT. It encodes CSVEPRGARANTEAFF.